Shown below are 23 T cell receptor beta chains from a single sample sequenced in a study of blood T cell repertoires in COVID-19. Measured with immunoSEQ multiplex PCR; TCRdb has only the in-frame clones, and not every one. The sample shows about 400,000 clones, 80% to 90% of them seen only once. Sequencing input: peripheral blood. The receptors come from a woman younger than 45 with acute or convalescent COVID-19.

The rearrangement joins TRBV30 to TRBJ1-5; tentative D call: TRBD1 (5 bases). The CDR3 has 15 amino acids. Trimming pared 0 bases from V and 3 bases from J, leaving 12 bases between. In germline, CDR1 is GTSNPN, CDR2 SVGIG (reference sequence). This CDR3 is CAWSVGAFDNQPQHF. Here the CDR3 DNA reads TGTGCCTGGAGTGTAGGGGCATTTGACAATCAGCCCCAGCATTTT.

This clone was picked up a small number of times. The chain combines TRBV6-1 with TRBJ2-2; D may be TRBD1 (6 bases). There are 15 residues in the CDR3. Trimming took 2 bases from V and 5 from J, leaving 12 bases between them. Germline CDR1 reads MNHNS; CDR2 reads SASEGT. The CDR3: CASSERVDSTGELFF. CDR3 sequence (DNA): TGTGCCAGCAGTGAACGGGTGGACAGTACCGGGGAGCTGTTTTTT.

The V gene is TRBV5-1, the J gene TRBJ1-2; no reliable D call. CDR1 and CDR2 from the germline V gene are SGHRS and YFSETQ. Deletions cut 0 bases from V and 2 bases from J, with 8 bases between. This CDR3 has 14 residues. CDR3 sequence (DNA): TGCGCCAGCAGCTTGGATCCGACAAACTATGGCTACACCTTC. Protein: CASSLDPTNYGYTF.

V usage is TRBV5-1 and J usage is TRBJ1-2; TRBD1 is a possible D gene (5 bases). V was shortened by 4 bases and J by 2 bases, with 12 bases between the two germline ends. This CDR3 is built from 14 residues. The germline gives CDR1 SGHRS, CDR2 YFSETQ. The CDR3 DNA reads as TGCGCCAGCAGCGGGTCCGGGGGGAACTATGGCTACACCTTC. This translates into CASSGSGGNYGYTF. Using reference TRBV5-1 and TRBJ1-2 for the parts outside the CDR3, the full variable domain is KAGVTQTPRYLIKTRGQQVTLSCSPISGHRSVSWYQQTPGQGLQFLFEYFSETQRNKGNFPGRFSGRQFSNSRSEMNVSTLELGDSALYLCASSGSGGNYGYTFGSGTRLTVV.

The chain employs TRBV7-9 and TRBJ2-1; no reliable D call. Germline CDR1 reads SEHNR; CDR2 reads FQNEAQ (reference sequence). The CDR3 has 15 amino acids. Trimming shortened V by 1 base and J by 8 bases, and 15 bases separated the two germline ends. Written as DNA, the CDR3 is TGTGCCAGCAGCTTAGGAGGCCTTATAAAATATGAGCAGTTCTTC. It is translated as CASSLGGLIKYEQFF.

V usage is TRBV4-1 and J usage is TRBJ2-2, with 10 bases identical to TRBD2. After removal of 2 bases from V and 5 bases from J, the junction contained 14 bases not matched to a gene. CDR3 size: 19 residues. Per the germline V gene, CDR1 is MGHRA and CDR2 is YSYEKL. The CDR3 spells CASSQYSYPGLARTGELFF. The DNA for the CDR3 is TGCGCCAGCAGCCAATACTCTTACCCGGGACTAGCGAGGACCGGGGAGCTGTTTTTT.

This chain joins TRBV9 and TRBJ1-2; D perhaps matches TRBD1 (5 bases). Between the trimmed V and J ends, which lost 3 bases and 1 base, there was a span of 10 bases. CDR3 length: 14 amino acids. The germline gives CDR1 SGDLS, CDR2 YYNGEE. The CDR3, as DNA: TGTGCCAGCAGCGCGGACACAAGTAACTATGGCTACACCTTC. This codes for CASSADTSNYGYTF.

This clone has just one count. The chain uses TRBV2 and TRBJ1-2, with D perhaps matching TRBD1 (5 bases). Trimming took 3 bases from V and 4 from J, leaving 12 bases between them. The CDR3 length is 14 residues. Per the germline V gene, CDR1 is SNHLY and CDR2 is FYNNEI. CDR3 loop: CASSDKGLGYGYTF. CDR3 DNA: TGTGCCAGCAGTGATAAGGGGCTTGGCTATGGCTACACCTTC.

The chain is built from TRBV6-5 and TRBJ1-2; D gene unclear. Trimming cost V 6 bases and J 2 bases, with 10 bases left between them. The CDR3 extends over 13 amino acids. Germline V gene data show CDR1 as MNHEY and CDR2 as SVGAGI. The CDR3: CASRPTENYGYTF. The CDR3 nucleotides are TGTGCCAGCAGACCTACAGAAAACTATGGCTACACCTTC.

The CDR3 nucleotides are TGTGCCAGCAGTCAACGGGAACAGAGTATGAACACTGAAGCTTTCTTT. Its protein product is CASSQREQSMNTEAFF. The chain couples TRBV6-2 or TRBV6-3 to TRBJ1-1, with unresolved D. The V end lost 5 bases, the J end lost 0 bases, and 16 bases lay between the germline ends. This CDR3 has 16 residues. Germline CDR1 and CDR2: MNHEY and SVGEGT.

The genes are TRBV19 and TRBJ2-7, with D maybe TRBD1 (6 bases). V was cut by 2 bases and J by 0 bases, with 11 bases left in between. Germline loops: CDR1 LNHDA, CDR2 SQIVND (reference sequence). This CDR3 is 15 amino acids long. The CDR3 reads CASSISTQGSYEQYF. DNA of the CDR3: TGTGCCAGTAGTATATCTACACAGGGCTCCTACGAGCAGTACTTC.

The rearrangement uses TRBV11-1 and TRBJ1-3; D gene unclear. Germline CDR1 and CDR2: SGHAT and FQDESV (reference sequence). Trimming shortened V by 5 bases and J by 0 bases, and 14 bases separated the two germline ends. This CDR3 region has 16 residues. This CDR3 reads CASSPIDGASGNTIYF. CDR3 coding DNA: TGTGCCAGCAGCCCGATCGACGGAGCCTCTGGAAACACCATATATTTT. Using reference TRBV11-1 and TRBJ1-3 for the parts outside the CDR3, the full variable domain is EAEVAQSPRYKITEKSQAVAFWCDPISGHATLYWYRQILGQGPELLVQFQDESVVDDSQLPKDRFSAERLKGVDSTLKIQPAELGDSAMYLCASSPIDGASGNTIYFGEGSWLTVV.

CDR3 bases: TGTGCCAGCAGTTTGACAGCCAACTACGAGCAGTACTTC. This gives the protein CASSLTANYEQYF. This chain connects TRBV27 to TRBJ2-7, with a tentative D call TRBD1 (5 bases). The germline V gene encodes CDR1 MNHEY and CDR2 SMNVEV (reference sequence). Trimming took 3 bases from V and 3 from J, leaving 9 bases between them. This CDR3 is built from 13 residues.

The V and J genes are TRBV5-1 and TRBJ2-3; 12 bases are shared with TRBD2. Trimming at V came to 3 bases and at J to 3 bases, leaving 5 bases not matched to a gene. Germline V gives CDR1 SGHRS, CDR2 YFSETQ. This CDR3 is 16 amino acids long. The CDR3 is CASSWLTSGGTDTQYF. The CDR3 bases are TGCGCCAGCAGCTGGTTGACTAGCGGGGGTACAGATACGCAGTATTTT. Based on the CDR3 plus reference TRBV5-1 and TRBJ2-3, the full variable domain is KAGVTQTPRYLIKTRGQQVTLSCSPISGHRSVSWYQQTPGQGLQFLFEYFSETQRNKGNFPGRFSGRQFSNSRSEMNVSTLELGDSALYLCASSWLTSGGTDTQYFGPGTRLTVL.

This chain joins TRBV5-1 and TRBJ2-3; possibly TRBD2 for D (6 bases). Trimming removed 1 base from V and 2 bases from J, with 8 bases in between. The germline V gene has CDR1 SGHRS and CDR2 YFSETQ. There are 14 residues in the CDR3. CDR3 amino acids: CASSLRGNTDTQYF. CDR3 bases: TGCGCCAGCAGCTTGCGGGGGAACACAGATACGCAGTATTTT.

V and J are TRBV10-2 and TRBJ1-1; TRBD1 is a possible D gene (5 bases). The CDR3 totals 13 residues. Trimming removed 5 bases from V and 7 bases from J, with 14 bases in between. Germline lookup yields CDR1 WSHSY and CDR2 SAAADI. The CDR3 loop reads CASSPRQYSEAFF. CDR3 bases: TGCGCCAGCAGTCCCCGACAGTATAGTGAAGCTTTCTTT.

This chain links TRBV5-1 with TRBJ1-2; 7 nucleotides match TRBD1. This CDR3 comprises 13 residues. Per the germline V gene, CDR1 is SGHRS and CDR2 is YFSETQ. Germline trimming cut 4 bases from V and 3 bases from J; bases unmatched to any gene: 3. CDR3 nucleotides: TGCGCCAGCAGCCGTGACAGGGACTATGGCTACACCTTC. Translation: CASSRDRDYGYTF.

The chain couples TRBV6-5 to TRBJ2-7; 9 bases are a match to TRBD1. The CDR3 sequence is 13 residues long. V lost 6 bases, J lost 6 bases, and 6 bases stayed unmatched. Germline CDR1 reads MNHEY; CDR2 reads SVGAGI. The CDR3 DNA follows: TGTGCCAGCAGCCCGGGACAGGGTATCGAGCAGTACTTC. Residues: CASSPGQGIEQYF.

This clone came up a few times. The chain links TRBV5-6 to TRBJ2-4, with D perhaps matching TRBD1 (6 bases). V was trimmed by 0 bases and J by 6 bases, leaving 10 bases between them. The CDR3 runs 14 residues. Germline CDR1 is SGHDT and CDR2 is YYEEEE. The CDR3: CASSLVQGTNIQYF. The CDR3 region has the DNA TGTGCCAGCAGCTTGGTTCAGGGGACAAACATTCAGTACTTC. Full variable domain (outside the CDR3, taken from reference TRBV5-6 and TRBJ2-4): DAGVTQSPTHLIKTRGQQVTLRCSPKSGHDTVSWYQQALGQGPQFIFQYYEEEERQRGNFPDRFSGHQFPNYSSELNVNALLLGDSALYLCASSLVQGTNIQYFGAGTRLSVL.

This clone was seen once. The CDR3 reads CASSSGQNYGYTF. The CDR3 nucleotides read TGTGCCAGCAGTTCCGGACAGAACTATGGCTACACCTTC. The chain recombines TRBV6-5 with TRBJ1-2; D perhaps matches TRBD1 (6 bases). The CDR3 extends over 13 amino acids. Trimming shortened V by 4 bases and J by 2 bases, and 8 bases separated the two germline ends. Germline assignment: CDR1 MNHEY and CDR2 SVGAGI.

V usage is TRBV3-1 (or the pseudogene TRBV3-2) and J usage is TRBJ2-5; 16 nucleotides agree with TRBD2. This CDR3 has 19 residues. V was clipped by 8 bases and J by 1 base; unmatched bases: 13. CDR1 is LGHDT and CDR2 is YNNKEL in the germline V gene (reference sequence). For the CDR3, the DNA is TGTGCCAGCGGCGGGACTAGCGGGGGGGCCAGGTTATCCCAAGAGACCCAGTACTTC. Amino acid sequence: CASGGTSGGARLSQETQYF.

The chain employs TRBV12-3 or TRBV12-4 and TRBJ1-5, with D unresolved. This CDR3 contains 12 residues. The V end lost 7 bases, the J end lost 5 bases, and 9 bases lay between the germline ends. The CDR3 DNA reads TGTGCCAGCACTGTACGGGATCAGCCCCAGCATTTT. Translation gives CASTVRDQPQHF.

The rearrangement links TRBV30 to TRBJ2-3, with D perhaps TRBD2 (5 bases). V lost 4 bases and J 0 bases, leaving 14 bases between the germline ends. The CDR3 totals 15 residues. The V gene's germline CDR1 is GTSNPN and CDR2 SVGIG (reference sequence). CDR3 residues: CAWTSGITSTDTQYF. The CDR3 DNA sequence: TGTGCCTGGACTTCGGGGATTACTAGCACAGATACGCAGTATTTT.